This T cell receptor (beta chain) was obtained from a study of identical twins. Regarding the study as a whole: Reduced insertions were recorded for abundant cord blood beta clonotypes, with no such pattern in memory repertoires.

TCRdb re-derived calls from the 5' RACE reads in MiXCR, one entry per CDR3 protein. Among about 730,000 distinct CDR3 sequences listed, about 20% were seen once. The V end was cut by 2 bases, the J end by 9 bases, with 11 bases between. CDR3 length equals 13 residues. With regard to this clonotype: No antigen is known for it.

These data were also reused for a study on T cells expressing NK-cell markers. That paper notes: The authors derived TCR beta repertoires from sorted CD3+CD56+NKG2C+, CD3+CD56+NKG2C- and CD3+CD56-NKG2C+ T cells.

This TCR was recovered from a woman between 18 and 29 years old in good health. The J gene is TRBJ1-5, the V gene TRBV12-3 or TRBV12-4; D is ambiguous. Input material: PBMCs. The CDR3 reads CASSLIFGPPQHF. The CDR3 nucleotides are TGTGCCAGCAGTTTAATCTTCGGGCCGCCCCAGCATTTT.